A selection of T cell receptor beta chains follows, all from one sample in a study of blood T cell repertoires in COVID-19. Measured with immunoSEQ multiplex PCR; TCRdb has only the in-frame clones, and not every one. The table lists about 350,000 clones, roughly nine tenths of them singletons, with approximately 3% in the top ten. The material sequenced was PBMCs or T cells enriched from blood (not recorded which). These receptors originate from a woman under 40 who had recovered from COVID-19. The CDR3 runs from the conserved cysteine through the conserved F or W. The D gene is left open where the match is weak. The size field is filled for only some rows; it gives once, few, many or a size class.

D,J,size,length,V,CDR3,DNA
NA,TRBJ1-4,few,14,TRBV9,CASSPGSTNEKLFF,TGTGCCAGCAGCCCAGGGTCAACTAATGAAAAACTGTTTTTT
NA,TRBJ2-3,NA,15,TRBV6-5,CASSPRTFSTDTQYF,TGTGCCAGCAGTCCCCGGACATTTAGCACAGATACGCAGTATTTT
TRBD2,TRBJ2-7,NA,14,TRBV9,CASSVGSGSYEQYF,TGTGCCAGCAGCGTAGGGAGCGGGAGCTACGAGCAGTACTTC
NA,TRBJ2-1,NA,15,TRBV5-1,CASSSGLYNHNEQFF,TGCGCCAGCAGCTCAGGACTCTATAACCACAATGAGCAGTTCTTC
NA,TRBJ2-1,NA,12,TRBV25-1,CASSEEYNEQFF,TGTGCCAGCAGTGAGGAGTACAATGAGCAGTTCTTC
NA,TRBJ2-5,NA,16,TRBV9,CASSSSPGRSSETQYF,TGTGCCAGCAGCTCCTCCCCGGGGAGGTCTTCGGAGACCCAGTACTTC
TRBD1,TRBJ1-2,NA,14,TRBV5-6,CASSPGQGTHGYTF,TGTGCCAGCAGCCCTGGACAGGGCACCCATGGCTACACCTTC
TRBD2,TRBJ2-3,NA,17,TRBV6-1,CASSESPAGGPADTQYF,TGTGCCAGCAGTGAATCTCCAGCGGGGGGGCCGGCAGATACGCAGTATTTT
NA,TRBJ2-3,NA,16,TRBV5-1,CASSLQGGAGTDTQYF,TGCGCCAGCAGCTTGCAGGGTGGGGCTGGCACAGATACGCAGTATTTT
NA,TRBJ2-2,NA,14,TRBV12-5,CASGLGPNTGELFF,TGTGCTAGTGGTTTGGGGCCGAACACCGGGGAGCTGTTTTTT
TRBD1,TRBJ1-2,NA,12,TRBV2,CASRDRGYGYTF,TGTGCCAGCAGGGACAGGGGTTATGGCTACACCTTC
NA,TRBJ2-1,NA,15,TRBV13,CASSLDYTSYNEQFF,TGTGCCAGCAGCCTCGACTACACCTCCTACAATGAGCAGTTCTTC
TRBD1,TRBJ1-2,NA,14,TRBV6-1,CASSEGQGAYGYTF,TGTGCCAGCAGTGAGGGACAGGGAGCCTATGGCTACACCTTC
NA,TRBJ2-3,NA,16,TRBV5-4,CASSLGGRSRTDTQYF,TGTGCCAGCAGCTTAGGTGGCAGGTCGCGAACAGATACGCAGTATTTT
TRBD2,TRBJ2-7,NA,14,TRBV6-5,CASSYMGGSYEQYF,TGTGCCAGCAGTTACATGGGAGGGAGCTACGAGCAGTACTTC
TRBD1,TRBJ1-6,NA,15,TRBV18,CASSPRGQTNSPLHF,TGTGCCAGCTCACCCCGGGGACAGACAAATTCACCCCTCCACTTT
NA,TRBJ1-6,NA,17,TRBV15,CATSRGTTLIGESPLHF,TGTGCCACCAGCAGAGGGACTACACTCATAGGGGAATCACCCCTCCACTTT
TRBD1,TRBJ2-7,NA,15,TRBV11-2,CASSTPDRGSYEQYF,TGTGCCAGCAGCACACCGGACAGGGGGTCATACGAGCAGTACTTC
NA,TRBJ2-7,once,14,TRBV5-4,CASSLSGSSYEQYF,TGTGCCAGCAGCTTGTCGGGTAGCTCCTACGAGCAGTACTTC
NA,TRBJ2-7,NA,13,TRBV2,CASRGHLTYEQYF,TGTGCCAGCAGAGGACACCTAACCTACGAGCAGTACTTC
NA,TRBJ1-1,few,16,TRBV10-3,CAISSRDGSADTEAFF,TGTGCCATCAGTAGCAGGGATGGGTCTGCTGACACTGAAGCTTTCTTT
NA,TRBJ1-4,NA,15,TRBV11-2,CASSLARGSREKLFF,TGTGCCAGCAGCTTAGCGCGAGGTTCGCGGGAAAAACTGTTTTTT
TRBD1,TRBJ1-2,NA,17,TRBV29-1,CSVESWLPGQGGFSYTF,TGCAGCGTTGAAAGTTGGCTGCCGGGACAGGGGGGATTTAGCTACACCTTC
NA,TRBJ2-2,few,13,TRBV12-3/TRBV12-4,CASTPLAHGELFF,TGTGCCAGCACCCCCCTGGCCCACGGGGAGCTGTTTTTT
TRBD1,TRBJ1-2,NA,13,TRBV6-5,CASSYEGAQGYTF,TGTGCCAGCAGTTACGAGGGGGCACAGGGCTACACCTTC
NA,TRBJ1-1,many,14,TRBV28,CASRPTGISTEAFF,TGTGCCAGCAGGCCAACAGGGATTTCCACTGAAGCTTTCTTT
TRBD1,TRBJ1-4,NA,16,TRBV7-9,CASSSATGGAWEKLFF,TGTGCCAGCAGCTCCGCGACAGGGGGCGCTTGGGAAAAACTGTTTTTT
NA,TRBJ1-3,NA,15,TRBV18,CASSPQGETGNTIYF,TGTGCCAGCTCACCACAGGGGGAGACTGGAAACACCATATATTTT
NA,TRBJ2-7,NA,12,TRBV28,CASRQGGYEQYF,TGTGCCAGCAGGCAGGGAGGCTACGAGCAGTACTTC
TRBD1,TRBJ2-3,once,11,TRBV6-5,CATQGPDTQYF,TGTGCCACACAGGGGCCAGATACGCAGTATTTT